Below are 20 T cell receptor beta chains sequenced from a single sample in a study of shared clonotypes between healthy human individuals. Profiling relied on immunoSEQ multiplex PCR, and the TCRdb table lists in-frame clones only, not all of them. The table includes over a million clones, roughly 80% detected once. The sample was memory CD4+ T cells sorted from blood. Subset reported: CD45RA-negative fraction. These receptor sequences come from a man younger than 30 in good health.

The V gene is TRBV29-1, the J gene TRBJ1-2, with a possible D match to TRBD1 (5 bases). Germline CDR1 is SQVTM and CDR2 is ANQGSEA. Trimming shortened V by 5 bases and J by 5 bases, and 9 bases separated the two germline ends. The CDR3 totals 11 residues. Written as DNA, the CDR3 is TGCAGCGTTTCACAGGCTTATGGCTACACCTTC. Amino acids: CSVSQAYGYTF.

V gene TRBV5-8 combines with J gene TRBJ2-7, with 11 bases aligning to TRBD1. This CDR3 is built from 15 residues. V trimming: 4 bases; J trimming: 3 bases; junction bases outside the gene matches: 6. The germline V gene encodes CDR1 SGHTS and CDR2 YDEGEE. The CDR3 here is CASSRSGTGGYEQYF. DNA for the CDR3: TGTGCCAGCAGCCGCTCCGGGACAGGGGGCTACGAGCAGTACTTC. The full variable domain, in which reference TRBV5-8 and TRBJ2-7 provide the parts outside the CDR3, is EAGVTQSPTHLIKTRGQQATLRCSPISGHTSVYWYQQALGLGLQFLLWYDEGEERNRGNFPPRFSGRQFPNYSSELNVNALELEDSALYLCASSRSGTGGYEQYFGPGTRLTVT.

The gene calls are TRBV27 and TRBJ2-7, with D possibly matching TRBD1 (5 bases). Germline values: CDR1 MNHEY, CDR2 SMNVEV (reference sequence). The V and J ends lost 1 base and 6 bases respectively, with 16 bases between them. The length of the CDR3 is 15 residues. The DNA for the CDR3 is TGTGCCAGCAGTTTATTGGGGCAGGGTTCAAGCGAGCAGTACTTC. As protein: CASSLLGQGSSEQYF.

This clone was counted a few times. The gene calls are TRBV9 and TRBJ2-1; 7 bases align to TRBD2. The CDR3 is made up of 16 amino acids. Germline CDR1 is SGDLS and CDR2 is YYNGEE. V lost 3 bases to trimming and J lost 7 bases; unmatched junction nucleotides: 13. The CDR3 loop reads CASSALGGSVGNEQFF. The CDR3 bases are TGTGCCAGCAGCGCCCTGGGAGGGAGTGTAGGTAATGAGCAGTTCTTC.

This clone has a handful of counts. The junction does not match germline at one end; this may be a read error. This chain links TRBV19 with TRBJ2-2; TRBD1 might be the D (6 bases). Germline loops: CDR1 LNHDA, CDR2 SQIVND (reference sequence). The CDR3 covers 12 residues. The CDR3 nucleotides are TGTGCCAGTAGCCCACAGGGTGGGGGGCTGTTTTTT. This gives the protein CASSPQGGGLFF.

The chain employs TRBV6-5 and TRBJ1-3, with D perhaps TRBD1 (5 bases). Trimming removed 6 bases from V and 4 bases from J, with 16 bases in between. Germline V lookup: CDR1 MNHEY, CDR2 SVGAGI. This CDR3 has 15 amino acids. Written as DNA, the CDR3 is TGTGCCAGCAGCCAAACCCAGACAGCGGGAAACACCATATATTTT. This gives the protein CASSQTQTAGNTIYF.

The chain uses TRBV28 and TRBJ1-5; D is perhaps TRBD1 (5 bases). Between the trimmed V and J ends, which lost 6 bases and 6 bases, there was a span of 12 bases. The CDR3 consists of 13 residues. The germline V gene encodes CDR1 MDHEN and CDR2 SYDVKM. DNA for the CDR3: TGTGCCAGCAGATCAGGGTTTGTTCAGCCCCAGCATTTT. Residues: CASRSGFVQPQHF.

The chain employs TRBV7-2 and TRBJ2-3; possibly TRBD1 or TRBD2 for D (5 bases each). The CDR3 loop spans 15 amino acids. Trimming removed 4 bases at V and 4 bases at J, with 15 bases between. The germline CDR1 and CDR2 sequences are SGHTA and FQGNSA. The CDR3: CASSWDRRPPDTQYF. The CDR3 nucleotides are TGTGCCAGCAGCTGGGACCGACGTCCCCCAGATACGCAGTATTTT.

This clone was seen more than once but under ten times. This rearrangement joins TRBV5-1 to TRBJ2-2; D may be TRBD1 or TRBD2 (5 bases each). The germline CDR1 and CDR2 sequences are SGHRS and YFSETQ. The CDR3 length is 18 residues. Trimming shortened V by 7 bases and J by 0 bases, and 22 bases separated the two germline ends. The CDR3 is CASGPGRSNPSNTGELFF. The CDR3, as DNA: TGCGCCAGCGGACCGGGACGGAGTAATCCCTCGAACACCGGGGAGCTGTTTTTT.

The CDR3 DNA is TGCGCCAGCAGCCAAACCCAGGGAGAGGATTCACCCCTCCACTTT. This codes for CASSQTQGEDSPLHF. The rearrangement links TRBV4-3 to TRBJ1-6, with a tentative D call TRBD1 (5 bases). The V gene's germline CDR1 is LGHNA and CDR2 YSLEER. The CDR3 length is 15 residues. Trimming cost V 2 bases and J 8 bases, with 13 bases left between them.

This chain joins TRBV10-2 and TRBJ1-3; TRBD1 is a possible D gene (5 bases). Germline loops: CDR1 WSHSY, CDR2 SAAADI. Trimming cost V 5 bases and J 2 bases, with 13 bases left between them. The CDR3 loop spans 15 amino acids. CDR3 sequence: CASSNRLEAGNTIYF. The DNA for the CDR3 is TGCGCCAGCAGTAACAGGCTAGAGGCTGGAAACACCATATATTTT.

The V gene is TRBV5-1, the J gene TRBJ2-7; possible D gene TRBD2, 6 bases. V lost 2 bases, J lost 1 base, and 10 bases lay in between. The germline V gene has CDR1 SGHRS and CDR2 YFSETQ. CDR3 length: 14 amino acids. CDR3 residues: CASSLGGISYEQYF. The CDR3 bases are TGCGCCAGCAGCTTAGGAGGGATTTCCTACGAGCAGTACTTC.

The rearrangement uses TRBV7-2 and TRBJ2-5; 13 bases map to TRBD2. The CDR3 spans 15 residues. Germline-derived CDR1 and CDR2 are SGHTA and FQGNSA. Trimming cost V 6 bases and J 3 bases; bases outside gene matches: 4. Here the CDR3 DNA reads TGTGCCAGCAGACCACTAGCGGGGGGGAAAGAGACCCAGTACTTC. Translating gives CASRPLAGGKETQYF.

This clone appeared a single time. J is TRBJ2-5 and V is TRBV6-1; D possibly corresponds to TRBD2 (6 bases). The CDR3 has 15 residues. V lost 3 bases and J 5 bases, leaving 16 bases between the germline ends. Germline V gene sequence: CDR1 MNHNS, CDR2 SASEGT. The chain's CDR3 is CASSDRGAPWETQYF. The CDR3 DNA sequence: TGTGCCAGCAGTGACCGCGGGGCCCCTTGGGAGACCCAGTACTTC.

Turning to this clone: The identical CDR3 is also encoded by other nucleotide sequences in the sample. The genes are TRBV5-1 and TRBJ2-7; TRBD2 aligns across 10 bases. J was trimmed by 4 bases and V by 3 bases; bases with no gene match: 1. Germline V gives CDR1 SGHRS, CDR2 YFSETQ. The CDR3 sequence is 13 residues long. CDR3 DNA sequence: TGCGCCAGCAGCTGGACTAGCGGTTACGAGCAGTACTTC. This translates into CASSWTSGYEQYF.

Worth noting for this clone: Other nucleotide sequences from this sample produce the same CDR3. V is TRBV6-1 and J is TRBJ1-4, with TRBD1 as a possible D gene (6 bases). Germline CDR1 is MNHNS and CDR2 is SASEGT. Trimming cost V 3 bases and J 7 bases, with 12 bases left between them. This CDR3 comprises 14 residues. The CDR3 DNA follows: TGTGCCAGCAGTGAGGGGGGGCTTGGTGAAAAACTGTTTTTT. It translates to CASSEGGLGEKLFF.

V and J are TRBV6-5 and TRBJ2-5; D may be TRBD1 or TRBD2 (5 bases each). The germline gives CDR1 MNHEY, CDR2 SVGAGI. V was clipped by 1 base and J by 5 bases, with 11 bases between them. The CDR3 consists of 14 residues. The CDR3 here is CASSYLGVGETQYF. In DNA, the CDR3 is TGTGCCAGCAGTTACTTGGGGGTGGGGGAGACCCAGTACTTC.

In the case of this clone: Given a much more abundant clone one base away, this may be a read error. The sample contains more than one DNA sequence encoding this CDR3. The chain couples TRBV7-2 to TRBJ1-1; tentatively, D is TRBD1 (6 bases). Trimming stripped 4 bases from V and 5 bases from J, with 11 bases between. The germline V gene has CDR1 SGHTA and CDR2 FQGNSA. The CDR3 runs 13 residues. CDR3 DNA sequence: TGTGCCAGCAGCTCACAGGGCGGGACTGAAGCTTTCTTT. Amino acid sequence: CASSSQGGTEAFF.

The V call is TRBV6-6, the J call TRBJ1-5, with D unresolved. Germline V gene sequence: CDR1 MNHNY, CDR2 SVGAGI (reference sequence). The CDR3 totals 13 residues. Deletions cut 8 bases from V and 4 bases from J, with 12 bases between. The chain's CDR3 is CASDLSPNQPQHF. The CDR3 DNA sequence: TGTGCCAGCGATTTATCCCCGAATCAGCCCCAGCATTTT.

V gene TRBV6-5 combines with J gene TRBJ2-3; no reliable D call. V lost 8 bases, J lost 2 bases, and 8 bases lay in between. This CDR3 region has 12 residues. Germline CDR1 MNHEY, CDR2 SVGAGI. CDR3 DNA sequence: TGTGCCAGCTCAGACCCCACAGATACGCAGTATTTT. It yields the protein CASSDPTDTQYF.